This TCR beta chain originates from a study of blood T cells in healthy people across ages. On this clonotype: Its target is unknown.

Findings and limits, study-wide: Estimates drawn from one million T cells were deemed to understate diversity.

Using a J-beta primer mix together with a sample-barcoded 5' primer, a second PCR was run for roughly 7 to 12 cycles. A template-switch adaptor containing 12 random nucleotides labeled each cDNA molecule. One entry per CDR3 protein results from TCRdb running MiXCR on the 5' RACE reads. The sample has about 750,000 distinct CDR3 sequences, around half seen once. Sequencing was performed on blood. This TCR derives from an elderly man in good health.

The DNA for the CDR3 is TGTGCCAGCAGTGAATATAAGAGGGACCCAGATACGCAGTATTTT. Its translation: CASSEYKRDPDTQYF. The gene calls are TRBV25-1 and TRBJ2-3, with D perhaps matching TRBD1 or TRBD2 (5 bases each). V was cut by 0 bases and J by 4 bases, with 11 bases left in between. In germline, CDR1 is MGHDK, CDR2 SYGVNS. This CDR3 region has 15 residues.